This passage covers 9 T cell receptor beta chains from one sample sequenced in a study of blood T cells in healthy people across ages. Primed by a sample-barcoded 5' primer and a J-beta primer mix, a second PCR proceeded for about 6 to 11 cycles. One entry per CDR3 protein, called by TCRdb with MiXCR from the 5' RACE reads. The table lists hundreds of thousands of distinct CDR3 sequences, 22% of them singletons. Sequenced sample: blood. The receptors shown here come from an older man in good health.

The chain is built from TRBV6-1 and TRBJ1-2, with TRBD1 identical over 7 bases. This CDR3 comprises 15 residues. Per the germline V gene, CDR1 is MNHNS and CDR2 is SASEGT. V shed 9 bases and J 5 bases; nucleotides not matched to a gene: 15. CDR3: CASRHTEQGQYGYTF. Written as DNA, the CDR3 is TGTGCCAGTAGGCATACTGAACAGGGGCAATATGGCTACACCTTC.

The chain carries TRBV7-2 and TRBJ2-5, with 10 bases matching TRBD1. The J call could be wrong; TRBJ2-1 is a better fit for the DNA end. CDR3 length: 15 amino acids. Per germline, CDR1 SGHTA and CDR2 FQGNSA. The CDR3: CASRTGGTGAYEQFF. CDR3 in DNA: TGTGCCAGCAGAACCGGGGGGACAGGGGCGTATGAGCAGTTCTTC.

This clonotype was counted between two and nine times. V is TRBV25-1 and J is TRBJ1-5; 8 nucleotides align to TRBD1. The J segment lost 2 bases and the V segment lost 3 bases, leaving 3 bases of the junction unmatched. Germline CDR1 and CDR2: MGHDK and SYGVNS. This CDR3 is built from 15 residues. The CDR3 nucleotides are TGTGCCAGCAGTGAGTCGGACAGGGGCAATCAGCCCCAGCATTTT. It is translated as CASSESDRGNQPQHF.

This chain uses TRBV10-3 with TRBJ2-2; 13 bases line up with TRBD2. CDR3 length equals 17 residues. V trimming: 10 bases; J trimming: 6 bases; junction bases outside the gene matches: 14. CDR1 is ENHRY, CDR2 SYGVKD, per germline. The DNA for the CDR3 is TGTGCCACACGCTCGGGGACTAGCGGGACCGACGCCGGGGAGCTGTTTTTT. Its translation: CATRSGTSGTDAGELFF.

V gene TRBV5-1 combines with J gene TRBJ2-3; D is ambiguous. The germline gives CDR1 SGHRS, CDR2 YFSETQ. The ends were cut back, 1 base at V and 2 bases at J, with 11 bases in the middle. There are 15 residues in the CDR3. Here the CDR3 DNA reads TGCGCCAGCAGCTTGTGGGGAATAGACACAGATACGCAGTATTTT. Translation: CASSLWGIDTDTQYF.

The gene calls are TRBV6-5 and TRBJ1-4; TRBD1 aligns across 8 bases. The V gene's germline CDR1 is MNHEY and CDR2 SVGAGI. J was trimmed by 9 bases and V by 0 bases; bases with no gene match: 6. The CDR3 contains 15 residues. This CDR3 is CASSYSSTRGQKLFF. CDR3 nucleotides: TGTGCCAGCAGTTACTCGAGTACCAGGGGGCAAAAACTGTTTTTT.

This clonotype was found many times. The rearrangement joins TRBV20-1 to TRBJ1-3; the D gene is possibly TRBD1 (5 bases). Trimming pared 4 bases from V and 0 bases from J, leaving 7 bases between. Germline V gives CDR1 DFQATT, CDR2 SNEGSKA (reference sequence). The CDR3 extends over 13 amino acids. The CDR3 spells CSAKQVSGNTIYF. CDR3 sequence (DNA): TGCAGTGCTAAACAGGTCTCTGGAAACACCATATATTTT.

This clonotype was detected only a few times. The chain uses TRBV24-1 and TRBJ2-1; TRBD2 matches at 14 bases. The germline V gene has CDR1 KGHDR and CDR2 SFDVKD. This CDR3 spans 18 amino acids. Trimming cost V 0 bases and J 5 bases; bases outside gene matches: 5. CDR3 sequence (DNA): TGTGCCACCAGTGATTTGGGGACTAGCGGGAGTCTCAACAATGAGCAGTTCTTC. Its protein is CATSDLGTSGSLNNEQFF.

The V and J genes are TRBV5-1 and TRBJ1-2; D is unclear. Germline CDR1 reads SGHRS; CDR2 reads YFSETQ. CDR3 length equals 14 residues. Trimming removed 4 bases from V and 5 bases from J, with 15 bases in between. The CDR3 nucleotides are TGCGCCAGCAGCCCCCGGGCACCGGGGTATGGCTACACCTTC. Translating it yields CASSPRAPGYGYTF.